Listed here are 6 T cell receptor beta chains from one sample, sequenced in a study of cytomegalovirus exposure and HLA in healthy donors (TCRdb year 2017). The library was generated by the immunoSEQ multiplex PCR assay. The multiplex PCR relied on a mix of 60 forward primers for TCR Vbeta segments and 13 reverse primers for TCR Jbeta segments. TCRdb obtained this table from immuneACCESS and retained in-frame rearrangements with V and J assigned. These tables miss some clones; where compared with another copy, unresolved V genes account for less than half of the shortfall, and the remainder is unexplained. The table for this sample lists over 120,000 clones; around 80% of them were counted only once. The ten largest clones represent approximately 4.1% of the sample. Material: PBMCs. Every receptor here comes from a man in his forties or fifties in good health and CMV-seronegative.

The table lists this clone with a few counts. The chain combines TRBV12-2 with TRBJ1-2; the table's D gene call, TRBD1, was not cross checked with the DNA. TRBV12-2 is described as a pseudogene. The CDR3 extends over 16 amino acids. In DNA, the CDR3 is TGTGCAAGTCGCGTCCCGGGACAGGGGAATTGTAGTGGCTACACCTTC. This translates into CASRVPGQGNCSGYTF.

The chain combines TRBV11-1 with TRBJ1-1, with D perhaps matching TRBD1 (5 bases). V dropped 5 bases and J dropped 5 bases, with 12 bases sitting between them. The length of the CDR3 is 13 residues. Per the germline V gene, CDR1 is SGHAT and CDR2 is FQDESV (reference sequence). CDR3 sequence (DNA): TGTGCCAGCAGCCGGACAACAAGTACTGAAGCTTTCTTT. This gives the protein CASSRTTSTEAFF.

This chain joins TRBV6-1 and TRBJ2-5; tentative D call: TRBD1 (6 bases). Germline V gives CDR1 MNHNS, CDR2 SASEGT. V was pared by 7 bases and J by 3 bases, with 18 bases between. There are 15 residues in the CDR3. In DNA form, the CDR3 reads TGTGCCAGCATGATCGGGACACTTAAAAAAGAGACCCAGTACTTC. Protein sequence: CASMIGTLKKETQYF.

This chain connects TRBV29-1 to TRBJ2-7, with 12 positions matching TRBD2. CDR1 and CDR2 (germline): SQVTM, ANQGSEA. This CDR3 comprises 14 residues. With 6 bases clipped from V and 6 bases from J, the junction kept 9 bases outside the gene matches. The CDR3 here is CSVKLAGGPGEQYF. CDR3 nucleotides: TGCAGCGTGAAACTAGCGGGGGGACCGGGCGAGCAGTACTTC.

The chain uses TRBV5-6 and TRBJ1-6, with D perhaps TRBD1 (5 bases). V gave up 1 base and J gave up 7 bases, with 12 bases separating them. Germline V gene data show CDR1 as SGHDT and CDR2 as YYEEEE. The CDR3 runs to 15 residues. Here the CDR3 DNA reads TGTGCCAGCAGCTTGTGGCAGGGCGGCAATTCACCCCTCCACTTT. Its translation: CASSLWQGGNSPLHF.

V is TRBV5-4 and J is TRBJ2-1; weak D call: TRBD2 (6 bases). Germline V gene lookup returns CDR1 SGHNT and CDR2 YYREEE (reference sequence). This CDR3 region has 15 residues. V shed 5 bases and J shed 2 bases, with 14 bases lying between them. CDR3: CASSSPRGTYNEQFF. CDR3 DNA sequence: TGTGCCAGCAGTAGCCCCCGGGGGACCTACAATGAGCAGTTCTTC.